The 8 T cell receptor beta chains reported below all come from one sample, sequenced in a study of T-cell reconstitution after alpha-beta-depleted transplantation in children (dated by TCRdb to the mid-2010s). Libraries were constructed by PCR. The instrument was an Illumina HiSeq 2500. To normalize quantification of the TCRbeta repertoire, the TCR libraries were built with molecular barcoding that relied on unique molecular identifiers. TCRdb cleaned the public reads at Q25 with fastp, built clones with MiXCR and kept in-frame beta chains. Duplicate CDR3 protein sequences are folded into a single record with the most common DNA and genes. The sample has 700,000 to 950,000 distinct CDR3 sequences on record, roughly 15% of them singletons. The top ten hold approximately 5% of the sample. The sample's treatment or condition label is to be understood as: allogeneic hematopoietic cell transplantation with graft depleted of TCRalphabeta T cells and CD19 B cells.

The sample here was PBMCs, mostly from graft donor cells, taken 360 days after TCRalphabeta/CD19-depleted stem cell transplant. These receptors all come from a male patient younger than 18 who had a stem cell transplant for acute lymphoblastic leukemia, so the T cells may come from the graft donor.

The rearrangement links TRBV5-1 to TRBJ2-1; D unresolved. CDR1 SGHRS and CDR2 YFSETQ come from the germline V gene. V was trimmed by 3 bases and J by 1 base, leaving 8 bases between them. The CDR3 contains 14 residues. The CDR3 bases are TGCGCCAGCAGCTCGAGTATTTCCTACAATGAGCAGTTCTTC. Residues: CASSSSISYNEQFF.

This clonotype was seen a few times. This chain connects TRBV25-1 to TRBJ2-3; D assignment may be TRBD1 or TRBD2 (5 bases each). The germline V gene encodes CDR1 MGHDK and CDR2 SYGVNS. V shed 2 bases and J shed 3 bases, with 15 bases lying between them. This CDR3 is built from 16 residues. The CDR3 reads CASSEGALWRTDTQYF. In DNA form, the CDR3 reads TGTGCCAGCAGTGAAGGGGCTCTATGGAGGACAGATACGCAGTATTTT.

This chain uses TRBV28 with TRBJ2-5; 15 bases line up with TRBD2. V lost 3 bases and J lost 13; bases outside the gene matches: 6. CDR1 is MDHEN and CDR2 is SYDVKM in the germline V gene. This CDR3 spans 14 amino acids. The CDR3 coding sequence is TGTGCCAGCAGTTTTGGGACTAGCGGGAGGTCCTCGTACTTC. This translates into CASSFGTSGRSSYF.

The CDR3 is CASSSNRGVQETQYF. The DNA of the CDR3 is TGTGCCAGCAGCTCGAACAGGGGAGTCCAAGAGACCCAGTACTTC. This sequence joins TRBV7-9 and TRBJ2-5; 7 nucleotides match TRBD1. The germline V gene encodes CDR1 SEHNR and CDR2 FQNEAQ (reference sequence). V dropped 4 bases and J dropped 1; count of bases not matched to a gene: 6. This CDR3 is built from 15 residues.

This clonotype was detected a few times. The chain has TRBV5-1 and TRBJ2-7; 7 nucleotides match TRBD2. The CDR3 extends over 13 amino acids. Germline-derived CDR1 and CDR2 are SGHRS and YFSETQ. V lost 4 bases and J lost 7; bases outside the gene matches: 8. CDR3 nucleotides: TGCGCCAGCAGCCTACCACGGGGGGATGAGCAGTACTTC. Translation gives CASSLPRGDEQYF.

With regard to this clonotype: This likely comes from a read error, as the CDR3 has no conserved phenylalanine or tryptophan at its end. This chain joins TRBV20-1 and TRBJ2-5; 11 positions agree with TRBD2. With V trimmed by 3 bases and J by 1 base, 10 bases remained unmatched. Germline V gene lookup returns CDR1 DFQATT and CDR2 SNEGSKA (reference sequence). The CDR3 consists of 17 residues. CDR3 in DNA: TGCAGTGCTAGTGGACGACTAGCGGGGTATTTCCAAGAGACCCAGTACTCC. It codes for CSASGRLAGYFQETQYS.

The table lists this clonotype with a few counts. The CDR3 nucleotides are TGTGCCAGCAGCCGATTCTCAGGGTGGAGTGGAGATACGCAGTATTTT. Residues: CASSRFSGWSGDTQYF. The rearrangement links TRBV6-1 to TRBJ2-3; maybe TRBD1 (5 bases). The CDR3 has 16 amino acids. CDR1 is MNHNS and CDR2 is SASEGT in the germline V gene. The V and J ends lost 6 bases and 5 bases respectively, with 21 bases between them.

The chain links TRBV5-1 to TRBJ2-1, with 10 bases matching TRBD2. Unmatched junction bases numbered 8, after V lost 0 bases and J lost 8 bases. The CDR3 runs 16 residues. Germline CDR1 reads SGHRS; CDR2 reads YFSETQ. CDR3: CASSLASGRAMDEQFF. The CDR3 region has the DNA TGCGCCAGCAGCTTGGCCAGCGGGAGGGCCATGGATGAGCAGTTCTTC.